One sample yielded the 4 T cell receptor beta chains listed below, sequenced in a study of T cell responses to AZD1222 COVID-19 vaccine. Using immunoSEQ multiplex PCR, the repertoire was profiled, and TCRdb retains in-frame clones only, with some absent. The sample gives more than 250,000 clones, 85% to 95% of which show up once; 0.5% to 0.65% is in the top ten. This sample comprised peripheral blood, obtained on day 0 of AZD1222 vaccination. The receptors shown here come from an adult in good health.

In this sample, this clone turned up once. The chain links TRBV2 to TRBJ1-2; the match to TRBD1 covers 7 bases. The ends lost 6 bases at V and 0 bases at J; junction bases unmatched: 7. CDR3 length: 15 amino acids. Per the germline V gene, CDR1 is SNHLY and CDR2 is FYNNEI. The CDR3 region has the DNA TGTGCCAGCAGACCCCAGACAGGGACTAACTATGGCTACACCTTC. It encodes CASRPQTGTNYGYTF.

This clone was seen just once. The chain carries TRBV6-5 and TRBJ2-3; D remains unclear. Between the trimmed V and J ends, which lost 6 bases and 1 base, there was a span of 11 bases. This CDR3 has 14 residues. The germline V gene has CDR1 MNHEY and CDR2 SVGAGI. CDR3 protein: CASRKDGGTDTQYF. The DNA of the CDR3 is TGTGCCAGCAGGAAGGACGGAGGCACAGATACGCAGTATTTT.

This chain links TRBV7-3 with TRBJ2-3; D remains ambiguous. Trimming took off 3 bases at V and 3 bases at J, with 13 bases between the two ends. The CDR3 extends over 15 amino acids. Germline V lookup: CDR1 SGHTA, CDR2 FQGTGA. The CDR3 spells CASSFVGYGTDTQYF. For the CDR3, the DNA is TGTGCCAGCAGCTTTGTGGGATATGGGACAGATACGCAGTATTTT.

V gene TRBV6-5 combines with J gene TRBJ1-6; D is possibly TRBD1 (5 bases). Trimming stripped 6 bases from V and 9 bases from J, with 18 bases between. CDR1 and CDR2 (germline): MNHEY, SVGAGI. This CDR3 has 15 residues. Here the CDR3 reads CASSYGRQGGSPLHF. In nucleotides, the CDR3 is TGTGCCAGCAGCTATGGGAGGCAGGGTGGTTCACCCCTCCACTTT.